This T cell receptor (beta chain) was obtained from a study of blood T cell repertoires in COVID-19. This CDR3 has 17 residues. Germline trimming cut 2 bases from V and 3 bases from J; bases unmatched to any gene: 8. CDR1 and CDR2 (germline): MGHRA, YSYEKL. The table came from immunoSEQ multiplex PCR; TCRdb's copy has only in-frame clones and leaves some out. The table records about 100,000 clones, approximately 90% of them present only once. Sequences were obtained from peripheral blood. The sequence was obtained from a man aged 50 or older with active COVID-19. This rearrangement joins TRBV4-1 to TRBJ2-7; 12 bases are shared with TRBD2. CDR3 sequence (DNA): TGCGCCAGCAGCCAAACGACTAGCGGGGGAGCCCTCTACGAGCAGTACTTC. It codes for CASSQTTSGGALYEQYF.